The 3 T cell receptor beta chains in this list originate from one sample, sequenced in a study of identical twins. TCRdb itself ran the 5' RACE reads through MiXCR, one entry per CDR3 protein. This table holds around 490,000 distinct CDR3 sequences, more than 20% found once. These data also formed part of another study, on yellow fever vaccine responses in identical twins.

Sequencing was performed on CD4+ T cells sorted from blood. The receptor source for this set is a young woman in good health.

The CDR3 sequence is CSAGGQPNTEAFF. The CDR3 nucleotides read TGCAGTGCTGGGGGACAGCCGAACACTGAAGCTTTCTTT. The chain recombines TRBV20-1 with TRBJ1-1; the match to TRBD1 covers 7 bases. V dropped 5 bases and J dropped 1; count of bases not matched to a gene: 4. The CDR3 loop spans 13 amino acids. Germline lookup yields CDR1 DFQATT and CDR2 SNEGSKA (reference sequence).

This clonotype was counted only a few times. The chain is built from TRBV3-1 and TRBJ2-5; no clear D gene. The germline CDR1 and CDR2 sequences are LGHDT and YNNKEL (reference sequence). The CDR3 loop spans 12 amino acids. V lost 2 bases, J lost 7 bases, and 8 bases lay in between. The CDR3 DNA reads TGTGCCAGCAGCCAAACCCACGGGACCCAGTACTTC. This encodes CASSQTHGTQYF.

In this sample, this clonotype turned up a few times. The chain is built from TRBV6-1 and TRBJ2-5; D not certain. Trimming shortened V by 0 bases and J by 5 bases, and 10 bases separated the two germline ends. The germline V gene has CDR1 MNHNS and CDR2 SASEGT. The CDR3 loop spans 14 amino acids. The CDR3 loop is CASSEAPSRETQYF. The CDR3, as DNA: TGTGCCAGCAGTGAAGCGCCCAGTCGGGAGACCCAGTACTTC.